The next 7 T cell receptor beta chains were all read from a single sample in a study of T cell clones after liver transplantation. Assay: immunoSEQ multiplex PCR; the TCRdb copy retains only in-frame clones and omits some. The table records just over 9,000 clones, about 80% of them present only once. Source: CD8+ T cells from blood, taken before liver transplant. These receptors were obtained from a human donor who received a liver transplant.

The CDR3 DNA follows: TGTGCCAGCAGCTCCGGGGACCATGGGAGAAATTCACCCCTCCACTTT. Translation gives CASSSGDHGRNSPLHF. The chain joins TRBV7-9 to TRBJ1-6, with D possibly TRBD1 on 5 matching bases. Per germline, CDR1 SEHNR and CDR2 FQNEAQ (reference sequence). The CDR3 totals 16 residues. V shed 4 bases and J shed 7 bases, with 17 bases lying between them.

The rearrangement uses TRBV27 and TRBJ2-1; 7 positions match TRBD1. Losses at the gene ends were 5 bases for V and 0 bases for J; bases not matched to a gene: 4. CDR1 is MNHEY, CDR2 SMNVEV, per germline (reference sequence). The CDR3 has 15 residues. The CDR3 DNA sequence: TGTGCCAGCAGTACAGGGGACAGCTCCTACAATGAGCAGTTCTTC. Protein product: CASSTGDSSYNEQFF.

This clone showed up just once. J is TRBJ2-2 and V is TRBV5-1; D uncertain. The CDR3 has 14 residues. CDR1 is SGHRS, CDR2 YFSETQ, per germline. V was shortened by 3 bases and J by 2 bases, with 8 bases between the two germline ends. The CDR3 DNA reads TGCGCCAGCAGCTGGCTACCAAACACCGGGGAGCTGTTTTTT. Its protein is CASSWLPNTGELFF.

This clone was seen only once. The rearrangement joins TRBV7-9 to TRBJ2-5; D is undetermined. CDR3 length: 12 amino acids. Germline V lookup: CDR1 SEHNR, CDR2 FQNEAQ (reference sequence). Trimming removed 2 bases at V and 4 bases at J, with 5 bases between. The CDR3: CASSLLSETQYF. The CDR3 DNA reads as TGTGCCAGCAGCTTATTGTCAGAGACCCAGTACTTC.

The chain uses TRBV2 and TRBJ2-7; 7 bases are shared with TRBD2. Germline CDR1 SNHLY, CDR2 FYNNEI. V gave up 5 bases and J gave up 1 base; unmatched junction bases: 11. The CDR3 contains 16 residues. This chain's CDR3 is CASSPGAASGSYEQYF. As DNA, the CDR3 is TGTGCCAGCAGTCCCGGGGCGGCTAGCGGTTCCTACGAGCAGTACTTC.

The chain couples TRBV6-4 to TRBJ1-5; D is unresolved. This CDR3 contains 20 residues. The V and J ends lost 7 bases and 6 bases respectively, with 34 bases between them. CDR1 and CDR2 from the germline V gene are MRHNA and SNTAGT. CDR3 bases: TGTGCCAGCACTCCTAGTAAGGGCCTCCTTGGAAGGGAGGGTCGTCAGCCCCAGCATTTT. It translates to CASTPSKGLLGREGRQPQHF.

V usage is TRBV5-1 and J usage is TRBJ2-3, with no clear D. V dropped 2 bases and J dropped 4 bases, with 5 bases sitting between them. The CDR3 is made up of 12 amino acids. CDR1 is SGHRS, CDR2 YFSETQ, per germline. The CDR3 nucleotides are TGCGCCAGCAGCTTTGGGTCAGATACGCAGTATTTT. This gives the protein CASSFGSDTQYF.